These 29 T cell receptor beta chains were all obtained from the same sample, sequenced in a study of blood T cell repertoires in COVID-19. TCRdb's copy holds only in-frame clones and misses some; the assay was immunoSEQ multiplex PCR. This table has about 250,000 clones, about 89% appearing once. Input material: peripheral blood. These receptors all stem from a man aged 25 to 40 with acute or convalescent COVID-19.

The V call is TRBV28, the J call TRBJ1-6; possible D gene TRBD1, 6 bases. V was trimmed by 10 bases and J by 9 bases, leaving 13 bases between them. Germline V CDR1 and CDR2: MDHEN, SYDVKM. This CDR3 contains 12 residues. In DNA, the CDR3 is TGTGCCACCCAGGGGCAGGGTTCACCCCTCCACTTT. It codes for CATQGQGSPLHF.

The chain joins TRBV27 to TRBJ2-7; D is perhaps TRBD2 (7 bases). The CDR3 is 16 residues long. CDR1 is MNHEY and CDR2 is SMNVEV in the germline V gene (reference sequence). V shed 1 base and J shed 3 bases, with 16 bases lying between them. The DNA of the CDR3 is TGTGCCAGCAGTTTATATTGGGAGGGGGGAGTCTACGAGCAGTACTTC. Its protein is CASSLYWEGGVYEQYF.

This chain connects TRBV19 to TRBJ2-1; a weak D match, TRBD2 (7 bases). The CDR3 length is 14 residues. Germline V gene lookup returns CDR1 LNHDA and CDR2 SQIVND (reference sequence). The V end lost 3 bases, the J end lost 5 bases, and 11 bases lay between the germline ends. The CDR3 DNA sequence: TGTGCCAGTAGTATGGGGGGGGCCAACAATGAGCAGTTCTTC. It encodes CASSMGGANNEQFF.

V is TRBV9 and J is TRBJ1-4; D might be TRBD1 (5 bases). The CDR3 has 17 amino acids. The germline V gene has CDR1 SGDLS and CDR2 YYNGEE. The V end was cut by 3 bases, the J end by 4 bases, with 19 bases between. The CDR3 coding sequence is TGTGCCAGCAGCGCGGGACTACTCGATTCTTATAATGAAAAACTGTTTTTT. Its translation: CASSAGLLDSYNEKLFF.

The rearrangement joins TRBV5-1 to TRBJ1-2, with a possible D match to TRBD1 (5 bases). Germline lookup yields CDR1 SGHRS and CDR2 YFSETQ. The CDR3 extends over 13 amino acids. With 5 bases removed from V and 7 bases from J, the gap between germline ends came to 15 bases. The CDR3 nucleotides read TGCGCCAGCAGTCTGGGGGGGTCTGCTGGCTACACCTTC. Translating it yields CASSLGGSAGYTF.

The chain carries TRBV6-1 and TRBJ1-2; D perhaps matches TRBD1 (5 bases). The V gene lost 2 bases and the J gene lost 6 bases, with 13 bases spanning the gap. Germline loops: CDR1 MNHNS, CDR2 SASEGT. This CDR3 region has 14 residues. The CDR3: CASSEFRARDGYTF. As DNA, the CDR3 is TGTGCCAGCAGTGAATTCAGGGCTAGGGATGGCTACACCTTC.

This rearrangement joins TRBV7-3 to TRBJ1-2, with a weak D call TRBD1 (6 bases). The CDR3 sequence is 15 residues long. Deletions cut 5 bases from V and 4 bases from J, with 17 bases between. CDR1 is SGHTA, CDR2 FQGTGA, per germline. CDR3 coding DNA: TGTGCCAGCAGCGCCGTGGGGAGGGGGAGCTATGGCTACACCTTC. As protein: CASSAVGRGSYGYTF.

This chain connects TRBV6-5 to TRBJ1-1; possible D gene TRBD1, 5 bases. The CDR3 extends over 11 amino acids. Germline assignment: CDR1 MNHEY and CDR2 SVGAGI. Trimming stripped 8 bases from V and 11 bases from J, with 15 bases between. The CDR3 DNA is TGTGCCAGCTCTAGGGCAGGGAGGGCTTTCTTT. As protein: CASSRAGRAFF.

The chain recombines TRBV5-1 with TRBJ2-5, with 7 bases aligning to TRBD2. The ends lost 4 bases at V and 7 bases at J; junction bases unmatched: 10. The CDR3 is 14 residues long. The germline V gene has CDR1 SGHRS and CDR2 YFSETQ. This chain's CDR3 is CASSPGPGEGTQYF. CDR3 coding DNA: TGCGCCAGCAGCCCCGGGCCGGGGGAGGGGACCCAGTACTTC. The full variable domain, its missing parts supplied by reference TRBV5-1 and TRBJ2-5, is KAGVTQTPRYLIKTRGQQVTLSCSPISGHRSVSWYQQTPGQGLQFLFEYFSETQRNKGNFPGRFSGRQFSNSRSEMNVSTLELGDSALYLCASSPGPGEGTQYFGPGTRLLVL.

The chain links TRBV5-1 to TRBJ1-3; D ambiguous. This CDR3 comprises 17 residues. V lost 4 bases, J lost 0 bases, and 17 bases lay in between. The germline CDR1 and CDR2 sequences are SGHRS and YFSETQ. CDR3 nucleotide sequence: TGCGCCAGCAGCGAGGCACCCGCAAGTTTCTCTGGAAACACCATATATTTT. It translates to CASSEAPASFSGNTIYF.

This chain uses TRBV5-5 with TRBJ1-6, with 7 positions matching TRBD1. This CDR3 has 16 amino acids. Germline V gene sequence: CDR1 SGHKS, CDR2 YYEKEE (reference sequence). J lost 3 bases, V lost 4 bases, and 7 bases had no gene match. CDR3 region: CASSLRDSLYNSPLHF. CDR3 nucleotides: TGTGCCAGCAGCCTCCGGGACAGCCTCTATAATTCACCCCTCCACTTT. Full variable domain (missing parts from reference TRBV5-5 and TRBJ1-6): DAGVTQSPTHLIKTRGQQVTLRCSPISGHKSVSWYQQVLGQGPQFIFQYYEKEERGRGNFPDRFSARQFPNYSSELNVNALLLGDSALYLCASSLRDSLYNSPLHFGNGTRLTVT.

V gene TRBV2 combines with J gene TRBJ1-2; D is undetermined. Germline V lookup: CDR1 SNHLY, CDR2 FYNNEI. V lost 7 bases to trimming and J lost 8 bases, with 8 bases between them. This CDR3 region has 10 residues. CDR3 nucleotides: TGTGCCAGCAAAGCGTGGGGCTACACCTTC. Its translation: CASKAWGYTF. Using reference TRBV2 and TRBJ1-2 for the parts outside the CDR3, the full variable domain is EPEVTQTPSHQVTQMGQEVILRCVPISNHLYFYWYRQILGQKVEFLVSFYNNEISEKSEIFDDQFSVERPDGSNFTLKIRSTKLEDSAMYFCASKAWGYTFGSGTRLTVV.

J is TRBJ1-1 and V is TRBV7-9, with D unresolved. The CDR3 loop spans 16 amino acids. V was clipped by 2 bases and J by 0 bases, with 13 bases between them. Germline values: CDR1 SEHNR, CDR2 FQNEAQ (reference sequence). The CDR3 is CASSLKGGLMNTEAFF. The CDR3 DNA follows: TGTGCCAGCAGCTTAAAGGGTGGACTAATGAACACTGAAGCTTTCTTT. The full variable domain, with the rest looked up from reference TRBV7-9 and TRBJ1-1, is DTGVSQNPRHKITKRGQNVTFRCDPISEHNRLYWYRQTLGQGPEFLTYFQNEAQLEKSRLLSDRFSAERPKGSFSTLEIQRTEQGDSAMYLCASSLKGGLMNTEAFFGQGTRLTVV.

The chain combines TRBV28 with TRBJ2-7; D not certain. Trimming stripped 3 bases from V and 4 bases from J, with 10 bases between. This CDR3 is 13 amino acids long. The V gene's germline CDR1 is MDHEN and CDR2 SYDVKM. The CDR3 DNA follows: TGTGCCAGCAGTTTCCTCCCCTCGTACGAGCAGTACTTC. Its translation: CASSFLPSYEQYF. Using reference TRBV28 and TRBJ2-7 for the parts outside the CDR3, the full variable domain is DVKVTQSSRYLVKRTGEKVFLECVQDMDHENMFWYRQDPGLGLRLIYFSYDVKMKEKGDIPEGYSVSREKKERFSLILESASTNQTSMYLCASSFLPSYEQYFGPGTRLTVT.

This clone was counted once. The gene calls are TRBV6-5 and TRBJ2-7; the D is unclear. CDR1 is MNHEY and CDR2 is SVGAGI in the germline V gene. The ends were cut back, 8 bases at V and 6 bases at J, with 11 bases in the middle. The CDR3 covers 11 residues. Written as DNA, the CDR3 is TGTGCCAGCTTGTTGCCGAGCGAGCAGTACTTC. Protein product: CASLLPSEQYF.

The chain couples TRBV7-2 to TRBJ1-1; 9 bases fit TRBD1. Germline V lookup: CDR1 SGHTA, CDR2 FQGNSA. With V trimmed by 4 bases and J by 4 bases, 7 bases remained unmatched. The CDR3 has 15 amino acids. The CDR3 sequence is CASSSLGQGLTEAFF. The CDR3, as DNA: TGTGCCAGCAGCTCCCTGGGACAGGGCCTCACTGAAGCTTTCTTT.

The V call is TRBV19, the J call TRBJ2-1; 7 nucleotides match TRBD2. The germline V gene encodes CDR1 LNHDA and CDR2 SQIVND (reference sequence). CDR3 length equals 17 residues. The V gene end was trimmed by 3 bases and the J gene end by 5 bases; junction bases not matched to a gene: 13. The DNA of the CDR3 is TGTGCCAGTAGTATCGCGGGACTACCGACCCCTCACAATGAGCAGTTCTTC. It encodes CASSIAGLPTPHNEQFF.

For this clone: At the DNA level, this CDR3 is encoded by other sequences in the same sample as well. The CDR3 DNA sequence: TGTGCCAGCAGTTCAGGGGTCTCCTACGAGCAGTACTTC. Its protein product is CASSSGVSYEQYF. The chain links TRBV27 to TRBJ2-7, with TRBD1 as a possible D gene (6 bases). CDR1 and CDR2 (germline): MNHEY, SMNVEV (reference sequence). V was trimmed by 4 bases and J by 0 bases, leaving 7 bases between them. The CDR3 runs 13 residues.

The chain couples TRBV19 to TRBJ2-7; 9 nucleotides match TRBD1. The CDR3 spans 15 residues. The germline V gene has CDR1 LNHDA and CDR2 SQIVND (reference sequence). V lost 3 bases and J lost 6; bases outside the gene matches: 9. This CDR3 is CASSIFNRGLSEQYF. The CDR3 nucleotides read TGTGCCAGTAGTATTTTCAACAGGGGGCTGAGCGAGCAGTACTTC. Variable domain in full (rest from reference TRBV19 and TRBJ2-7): DGGITQSPKYLFRKEGQNVTLSCEQNLNHDAMYWYRQDPGQGLRLIYYSQIVNDFQKGDIAEGYSVSREKKESFPLTVTSAQKNPTAFYLCASSIFNRGLSEQYFGPGTRLTVT.

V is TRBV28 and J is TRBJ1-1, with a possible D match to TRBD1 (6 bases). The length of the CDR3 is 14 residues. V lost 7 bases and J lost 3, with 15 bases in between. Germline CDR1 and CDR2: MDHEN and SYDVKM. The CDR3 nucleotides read TGTGCCAGCACCAGGGGTTCTCGTGACACTGAAGCTTTCTTT. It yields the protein CASTRGSRDTEAFF.

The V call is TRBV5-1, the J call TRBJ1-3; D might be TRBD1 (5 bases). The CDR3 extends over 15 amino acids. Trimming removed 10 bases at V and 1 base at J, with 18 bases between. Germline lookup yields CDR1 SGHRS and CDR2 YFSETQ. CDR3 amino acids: CASKRSQGSGNTIYF. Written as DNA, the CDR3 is TGCGCCTCAAAGAGGTCCCAGGGTTCTGGAAACACCATATATTTT.

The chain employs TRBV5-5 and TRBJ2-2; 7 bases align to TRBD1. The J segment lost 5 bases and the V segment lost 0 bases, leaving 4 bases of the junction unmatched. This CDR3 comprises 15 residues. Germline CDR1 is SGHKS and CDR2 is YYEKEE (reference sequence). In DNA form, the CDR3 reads TGTGCCAGCAGCTTGGTGGAGACAGGGACCGGGGAGCTGTTTTTT. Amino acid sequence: CASSLVETGTGELFF.

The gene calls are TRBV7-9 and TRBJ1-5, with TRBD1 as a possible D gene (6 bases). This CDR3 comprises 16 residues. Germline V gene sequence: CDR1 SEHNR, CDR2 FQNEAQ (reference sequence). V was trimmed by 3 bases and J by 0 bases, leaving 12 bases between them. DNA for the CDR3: TGTGCCAGCAGCTTGAACAGGGTTCTTAGCAATCAGCCCCAGCATTTT. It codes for CASSLNRVLSNQPQHF.

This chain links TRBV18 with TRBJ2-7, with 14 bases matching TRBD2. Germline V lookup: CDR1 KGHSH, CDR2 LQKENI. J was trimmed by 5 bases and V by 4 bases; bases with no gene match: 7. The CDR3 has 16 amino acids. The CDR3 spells CASSRQTSGGANEQYF. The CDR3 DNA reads TGTGCCAGCTCACGACAGACTAGCGGGGGGGCCAACGAGCAGTACTTC.

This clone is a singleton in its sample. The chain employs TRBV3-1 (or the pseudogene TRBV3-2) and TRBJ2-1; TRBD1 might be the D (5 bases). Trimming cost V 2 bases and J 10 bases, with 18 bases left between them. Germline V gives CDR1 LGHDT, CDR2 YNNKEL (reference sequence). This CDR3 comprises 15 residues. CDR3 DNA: TGTGCCAGCAGCCAATTGAGACAGCTTTTGTTGGAGCAGTTCTTC. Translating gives CASSQLRQLLLEQFF.

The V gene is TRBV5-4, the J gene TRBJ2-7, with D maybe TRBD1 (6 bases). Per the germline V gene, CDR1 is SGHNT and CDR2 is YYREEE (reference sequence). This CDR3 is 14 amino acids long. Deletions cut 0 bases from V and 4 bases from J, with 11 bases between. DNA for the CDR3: TGTGCCAGCAGCTTGGAACAGGGAGTTTACGAGCAGTACTTC. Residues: CASSLEQGVYEQYF.

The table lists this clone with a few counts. The CDR3 loop reads CASKRGSTGELFF. CDR3 DNA sequence: TGTGCCAGCAAGCGGGGTTCCACCGGGGAGCTGTTTTTT. This sequence joins TRBV7-9 and TRBJ2-2; 7 bases are shared with TRBD2. The germline CDR1 and CDR2 sequences are SEHNR and FQNEAQ (reference sequence). This CDR3 comprises 13 residues. V shed 7 bases, J shed 4 bases, and the junction held 3 bases outside the gene matches.

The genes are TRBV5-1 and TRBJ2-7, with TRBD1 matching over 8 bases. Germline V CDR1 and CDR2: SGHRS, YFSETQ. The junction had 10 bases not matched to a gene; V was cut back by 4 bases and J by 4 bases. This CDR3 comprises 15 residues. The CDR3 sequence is CASSPGTGVAYEQYF. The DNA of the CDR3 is TGCGCCAGCAGCCCGGGGACAGGCGTCGCTTACGAGCAGTACTTC.

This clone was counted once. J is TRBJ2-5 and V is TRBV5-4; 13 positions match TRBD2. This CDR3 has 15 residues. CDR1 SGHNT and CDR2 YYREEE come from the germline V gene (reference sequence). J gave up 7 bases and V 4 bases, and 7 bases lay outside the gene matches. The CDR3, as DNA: TGTGCCAGCAGCCGCCCGACTAGCGGGGGGAGGACCCAGTACTTC. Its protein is CASSRPTSGGRTQYF.